Below, 27 T cell receptor beta chains from the same sample are listed, as sequenced in a study of T cells after yellow fever vaccination. TCRdb re-derived calls from the 5' RACE reads in MiXCR, one entry per CDR3 protein. The sample yields 200,000 to 300,000 distinct CDR3 sequences, about 7.1% seen once. This specimen consisted of CD4+ T cells sorted from PBMCs, obtained 15 days after the yellow fever booster vaccination. The receptors were sampled from a man in his thirties or forties who received the YFV17D yellow fever vaccine.

This clonotype has ten or more counts. This chain uses TRBV11-2 with TRBJ2-1; 10 bases are a match to TRBD2. CDR1 and CDR2 from the germline V gene are SGHAT and FQNNGV. The CDR3 sequence is 16 residues long. The V segment lost 6 bases and the J segment 9 bases; nucleotides outside the gene matches: 14. CDR3 in DNA: TGTGCCAGCAGGGCGTTAGCGGGAGGACTCTACGGTGAGCAGTTCTTC. The encoded protein is CASRALAGGLYGEQFF. Together with reference TRBV11-2 and TRBJ2-1, the CDR3 gives the full variable domain: EAGVAQSPRYKIIEKRQSVAFWCNPISGHATLYWYQQILGQGPKLLIQFQNNGVVDDSQLPKDRFSAERLKGVDSTLKIQPAKLEDSAVYLCASRALAGGLYGEQFFGPGTRLTVL.

Turning to this clonotype: One base away lies a much larger clone, so this may be a sequencing read error. The V call is TRBV19, the J call TRBJ1-1; TRBD1 aligns across 8 bases. The V gene's germline CDR1 is LNHDA and CDR2 SQIVND (reference sequence). The J segment lost 1 base and the V segment lost 6 bases, leaving 4 bases of the junction unmatched. CDR3 length equals 14 residues. The CDR3 DNA reads as TGTGCCAGTAGGGACAGGGTCGGGAACACTGAAGCTTTCTTT. This gives the protein CASRDRVGNTEAFF.

Ten or more counts support this clonotype. V and J are TRBV7-2 and TRBJ2-5, with no clear D. V lost 2 bases and J lost 4, with 8 bases in between. Germline values: CDR1 SGHTA, CDR2 FQGNSA. The CDR3 has 13 amino acids. The CDR3 DNA reads as TGTGCCAGCAGCTTACGGCTCCGAGAGACCCAGTACTTC. Protein product: CASSLRLRETQYF.

This clonotype was detected many times. The J gene is TRBJ2-3, the V gene TRBV4-2; no reliable D call. Germline CDR1 and CDR2: LGHNA and YNFKEQ. CDR3 length: 15 amino acids. V gave up 4 bases and J gave up 4 bases, with 15 bases separating them. CDR3 residues: CASSPADARPDTQYF. CDR3 nucleotide sequence: TGTGCCAGCAGCCCCGCGGATGCCCGCCCAGATACGCAGTATTTT.

This clonotype was picked up many times. The V and J genes are TRBV12-3 or TRBV12-4 and TRBJ2-2; no firm D call. The V end lost 0 bases, the J end lost 4 bases, and 6 bases lay between the germline ends. This CDR3 region has 14 residues. CDR3 nucleotides: TGTGCCAGCAGTTTAGCGCGGTCCACCGGGGAGCTGTTTTTT. Its translation is CASSLARSTGELFF.

The chain uses TRBV28 and TRBJ2-7; D gene unclear. Trimming took 10 bases from V and 2 from J, leaving 9 bases between them. The CDR3 runs 11 residues. Germline V gene lookup returns CDR1 MDHEN and CDR2 SYDVKM. Here the CDR3 reads CATQKTYEQYF. CDR3 sequence (DNA): TGTGCCACCCAAAAAACCTACGAGCAGTACTTC. The full variable domain, its missing parts supplied by reference TRBV28 and TRBJ2-7, is DVKVTQSSRYLVKRTGEKVFLECVQDMDHENMFWYRQDPGLGLRLIYFSYDVKMKEKGDIPEGYSVSREKKERFSLILESASTNQTSMYLCATQKTYEQYFGPGTRLTVT.

The gene calls are TRBV5-1 and TRBJ2-3, with unresolved D. The CDR3 runs to 14 residues. CDR1 SGHRS and CDR2 YFSETQ come from the germline V gene. Trimming pared 6 bases from V and 2 bases from J, leaving 13 bases between. In DNA form, the CDR3 reads TGCGCCAGCAATTGGCTTGGCCCCACAGATACGCAGTATTTT. Translating gives CASNWLGPTDTQYF.

This clonotype was seen a handful of times. The V gene is TRBV21-1, the J gene TRBJ2-4; the table's D gene call, TRBD1, was not cross checked with the DNA. TRBV21-1 counts as a pseudogene. CDR3 length equals 17 residues. CDR3 nucleotides: TGTGCCAGCAGCACACAGGCGCAATCACTAGCCAAAAACATTCAGTACTTC. Translation gives CASSTQAQSLAKNIQYF.

In its sample, this clonotype was seen a few times. This rearrangement joins TRBV19 to TRBJ1-5; the D gene is possibly TRBD1 (5 bases). The germline V gene has CDR1 LNHDA and CDR2 SQIVND (reference sequence). Between the trimmed V and J ends, which lost 6 bases and 1 base, there was a span of 13 bases. CDR3 length: 15 residues. The CDR3 sequence is CASRRQIRSNQPQHF. In DNA, the CDR3 is TGTGCCAGTAGAAGACAGATTAGAAGCAATCAGCCCCAGCATTTT.

This clonotype turned up a few times. The CDR3: CAISEPGTANPPDSGNTIYF. The CDR3 DNA is TGTGCCATCAGTGAGCCGGGGACAGCCAACCCTCCCGACTCTGGAAACACCATATATTTT. The chain links TRBV10-3 to TRBJ1-3, with 7 positions matching TRBD1. The V segment lost 2 bases and the J segment 0 bases; nucleotides outside the gene matches: 16. Germline values: CDR1 ENHRY, CDR2 SYGVKD. This CDR3 spans 20 amino acids.

The rearrangement links TRBV27 to TRBJ2-5, with 7 positions matching TRBD1. Germline V CDR1 and CDR2: MNHEY, SMNVEV (reference sequence). The CDR3 totals 19 residues. V dropped 0 bases and J dropped 5; count of bases not matched to a gene: 18. CDR3 sequence (DNA): TGTGCCAGCAGTTTATCGCCATTTACAGGGGCGGGTACGGGGGAGACCCAGTACTTC. Translated: CASSLSPFTGAGTGETQYF.

This clonotype has more than one count but fewer than ten. The genes are TRBV20-1 and TRBJ1-1, with D possibly being TRBD1 (6 bases). Germline V gives CDR1 DFQATT, CDR2 SNEGSKA (reference sequence). Trimming took off 4 bases at V and 2 bases at J, with 14 bases between the two ends. This CDR3 has 14 amino acids. The CDR3 is CSATWGRPNTEAFF. DNA for the CDR3: TGCAGTGCTACCTGGGGGCGCCCAAACACTGAAGCTTTCTTT.

The sample holds many counts of this clonotype. V gene TRBV29-1 combines with J gene TRBJ2-7; 8 bases align to TRBD1. After removal of 6 bases from V and 3 bases from J, the junction contained 10 bases not matched to a gene. The CDR3 is 14 residues long. Germline CDR1 and CDR2: SQVTM and ANQGSEA. DNA of the CDR3: TGCAGCGTCGACGGCACACAGGGGGACTACGAGCAGTACTTC. Protein product: CSVDGTQGDYEQYF.

At least ten counts were recorded for this clonotype. The chain links TRBV2 to TRBJ2-6; D is perhaps TRBD1 (5 bases). The CDR3 spans 17 residues. Trimming removed 0 bases from V and 2 bases from J, with 11 bases in between. Germline V gene lookup returns CDR1 SNHLY and CDR2 FYNNEI. For the CDR3, the DNA is TGTGCCAGCAGTGAAGCGACCAGGGCGGCTGGGGCCAACGTCCTGACTTTC. The encoded protein is CASSEATRAAGANVLTF. Looking up the rest from reference TRBV2 and TRBJ2-6 gives the full variable domain: EPEVTQTPSHQVTQMGQEVILRCVPISNHLYFYWYRQILGQKVEFLVSFYNNEISEKSEIFDDQFSVERPDGSNFTLKIRSTKLEDSAMYFCASSEATRAAGANVLTFGAGSRLTVL.

The chain joins TRBV19 to TRBJ2-7, with unresolved D. The CDR3 has 14 amino acids. Between the trimmed V and J ends, which lost 3 bases and 3 bases, there was a span of 12 bases. Germline V gene data show CDR1 as LNHDA and CDR2 as SQIVND (reference sequence). The DNA of the CDR3 is TGTGCCAGTAGTATCGGGCTAGTTAGCTACGAGCAGTACTTC. It codes for CASSIGLVSYEQYF.

This clonotype was picked up a small number of times. The rearrangement uses TRBV7-9 and TRBJ2-1; tentatively, D is TRBD1 or TRBD2 (5 bases each). V lost 5 bases and J lost 8, with 22 bases in between. CDR3 size: 16 residues. The germline V gene encodes CDR1 SEHNR and CDR2 FQNEAQ (reference sequence). Here the CDR3 reads CASSPMVGAPSYEQFF. The CDR3 nucleotides read TGTGCCAGCAGCCCAATGGTCGGGGCCCCATCCTATGAGCAGTTCTTC.

Worth noting for this clonotype: This may be a read error: a much more frequent sequence differs by one nucleotide. The V and J genes are TRBV4-3 and TRBJ2-2; no definite D call. Germline V gives CDR1 LGHNA, CDR2 YSLEER. The CDR3 extends over 12 amino acids. DNA of the CDR3: TGCGCCATCAGCCAAGGTCCGGGGGAGCTGTTTTTT. It codes for CAISQGPGELFF.

This clonotype appeared a few times. J is TRBJ2-1 and V is TRBV20-1, with D possibly matching TRBD2 (5 bases). Germline V lookup: CDR1 DFQATT, CDR2 SNEGSKA (reference sequence). V dropped 4 bases and J dropped 6 bases, with 19 bases sitting between them. This CDR3 is built from 15 residues. CDR3 coding DNA: TGCAGTGCTATAGTGGCGGGCAAGGGTGGCAATGAGCAGTTCTTC. Amino acids: CSAIVAGKGGNEQFF.

A few counts support this clonotype. The chain joins TRBV23-1 to TRBJ2-7; 11 bases are a match to TRBD2. TRBV23-1 is labeled an ORF, and its function is uncertain. The V and J ends lost 7 bases and 6 bases, in that order; junction bases with no gene match: 23. The CDR3 spans 19 residues. CDR3 nucleotide sequence: TGCGCCAGCACCTATCTAGCGGGGGGCCTTGTTCCCCTTTCACGCGAGCAGTACTTC. Translating it yields CASTYLAGGLVPLSREQYF.

The chain recombines TRBV5-5 with TRBJ2-5; 7 nucleotides line up with TRBD2. The CDR3 runs to 13 residues. J gave up 5 bases and V 6 bases, and 7 bases lay outside the gene matches. CDR1 is SGHKS and CDR2 is YYEKEE in the germline V gene (reference sequence). The DNA for the CDR3 is TGTGCCAGCACCCGGGGGGTCGGGGAGACCCAGTACTTC. It yields the protein CASTRGVGETQYF.

This clonotype was seen many times. The chain combines TRBV7-8 with TRBJ2-7; D remains ambiguous. The germline V gene has CDR1 SGHVS and CDR2 FQNEAQ. CDR3 length: 15 amino acids. Trimming took 3 bases from V and 4 from J, leaving 16 bases between them. The CDR3 reads CASSLQEHLSYEQYF. CDR3 DNA: TGTGCCAGCAGCTTGCAGGAACACCTCAGTTACGAGCAGTACTTC.

This clonotype was recorded many times. The rearrangement uses TRBV6-2 or TRBV6-3 and TRBJ1-5, with TRBD1 identical over 10 bases. The V and J ends lost 7 bases and 6 bases, in that order; junction bases with no gene match: 9. The CDR3 is 15 amino acids. CDR1 is MNHEY, CDR2 SVGEGT, per germline. CDR3 loop: CASTRTGQGSQPQHF. In nucleotides, the CDR3 is TGTGCCAGCACCAGGACGGGACAGGGGAGTCAGCCCCAGCATTTT.

This clonotype was observed many times. The chain couples TRBV7-2 to TRBJ2-3; 11 nucleotides match TRBD2. V dropped 5 bases and J dropped 5; count of bases not matched to a gene: 9. The germline CDR1 and CDR2 sequences are SGHTA and FQGNSA. The CDR3 covers 16 residues. CDR3 DNA: TGTGCCAGCAGCCTAACTAGCGGGAGAAGGTTAGATACGCAGTATTTT. Translated: CASSLTSGRRLDTQYF.

This clonotype has just a few counts. The chain recombines TRBV7-2 with TRBJ2-1; 13 nucleotides match TRBD2. Unmatched junction bases numbered 7, after V lost 5 bases and J lost 6 bases. The CDR3 consists of 16 residues. The germline V gene encodes CDR1 SGHTA and CDR2 FQGNSA. CDR3 residues: CASSRRTSGSVNEQFF. The CDR3, as DNA: TGTGCCAGCAGCCGCCGGACTAGCGGGAGTGTCAATGAGCAGTTCTTC.

This clonotype was seen more than once but under ten times. V usage is TRBV20-1 and J usage is TRBJ1-4; TRBD1 agrees at 10 bases. Germline lookup yields CDR1 DFQATT and CDR2 SNEGSKA (reference sequence). With 7 bases clipped from V and 8 bases from J, the junction kept 7 bases outside the gene matches. CDR3 length: 13 amino acids. Here the CDR3 reads CSVIGQGGEKLFF. The CDR3, as DNA: TGCAGTGTGATCGGACAGGGGGGGGAAAAACTGTTTTTT.

The CDR3 bases are TGTGCCAGCAGTTCCGGGACACAAGATTACGAGCAGTACTTC. Protein sequence: CASSSGTQDYEQYF. The V gene is TRBV12-3 or TRBV12-4, the J gene TRBJ2-7; D may be TRBD1 (6 bases). Trimming left V 4 bases short and J 4 bases short, with 14 bases between. CDR3 length equals 14 residues.

This clonotype was counted between two and nine times. V gene TRBV7-2 combines with J gene TRBJ2-1; TRBD1 aligns across 9 bases. Germline assignment: CDR1 SGHTA and CDR2 FQGNSA. V lost 5 bases to trimming and J lost 7 bases; unmatched junction nucleotides: 12. The length of the CDR3 is 16 residues. CDR3 DNA: TGTGCCAGCAGCGCAACAGGGGGCGCTTTGATTAATGAGCAGTTCTTC. This gives the protein CASSATGGALINEQFF.